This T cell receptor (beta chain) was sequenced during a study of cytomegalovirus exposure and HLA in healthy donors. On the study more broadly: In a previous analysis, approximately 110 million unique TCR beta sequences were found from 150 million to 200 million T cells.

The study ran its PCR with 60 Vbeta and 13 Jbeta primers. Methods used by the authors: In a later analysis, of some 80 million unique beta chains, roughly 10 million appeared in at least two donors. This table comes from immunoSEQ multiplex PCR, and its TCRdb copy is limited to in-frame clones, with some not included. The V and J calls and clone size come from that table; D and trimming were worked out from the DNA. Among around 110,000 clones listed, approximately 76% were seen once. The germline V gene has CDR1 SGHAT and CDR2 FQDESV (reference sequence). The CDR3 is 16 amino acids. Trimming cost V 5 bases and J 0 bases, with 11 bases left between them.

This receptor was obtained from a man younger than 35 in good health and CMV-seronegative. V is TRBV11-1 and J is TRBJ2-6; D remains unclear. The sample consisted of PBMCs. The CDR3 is CASSVFLDSGANVLTF. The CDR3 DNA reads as TGTGCCAGCAGCGTGTTCCTAGACTCTGGGGCCAACGTCCTGACTTTC.